These T cell receptor beta chains were read from a single sample in a study of spatial heterogeneity in lung cancer. Via MiXCR, TCRdb re-called the 5' RACE reads, giving one row per CDR3 protein. Of under 150,000 distinct CDR3 sequences listed, 12% are singletons. The sample was PBMCs, taken at follow-up. The receptors were gathered from a male donor with early-stage non-small cell lung cancer. Both conserved end residues are part of each CDR3. D genes are given only for firm matches. Clone size, where shown, is once, few, many, or a class for clones that have expanded.

few,TRBJ2-3,TRBV6-5,NA,CASSYSSQVADTQYF,TGTGCCAGCAGTTACTCGTCCCAGGTAGCAGATACGCAGTATTTT
few,TRBJ2-7,TRBV7-8,TRBD2,CASSDPLAGFYEQYF,TGTGCCAGCAGCGACCCCCTAGCGGGGTTCTACGAGCAGTACTTC
many,TRBJ2-2,TRBV12-3/TRBV12-4,NA,CASSLSFMGNTGELFF,TGTGCCAGCAGTTTAAGTTTTATGGGGAACACCGGGGAGCTGTTTTTT
NA,TRBJ2-2,TRBV12-3/TRBV12-4,TRBD1,CASTQPGQGYTGELFF,TGTGCCAGCACCCAACCGGGACAGGGCTACACCGGGGAGCTGTTTTTT
many,TRBJ1-4,TRBV2,TRBD1,CASATGGPRRFF,TGTGCCAGCGCGACAGGGGGTCCGCGGAGGTTTTTT
many,TRBJ1-6,TRBV7-8,NA,CASSLERGATLHF,TGTGCCAGCAGCTTAGAGAGGGGGGCAACCCTCCACTTT
many,TRBJ2-1,TRBV21-1,NA,CAVPKGGSSYNEQFF,TGTGCAGTCCCCAAGGGGGGAAGCTCCTACAATGAGCAGTTCTTC
many,TRBJ2-7,TRBV10-2,TRBD1,CASRRDRYEQYF,TGCGCCAGTAGACGGGACAGATACGAGCAGTACTTC
NA,TRBJ2-4,TRBV19,NA,CASSILYSKNIQYF,TGTGCCAGTAGTATACTCTATTCCAAAAACATTCAGTACTTC
NA,TRBJ1-1,TRBV20-1,NA,CSARDPGRGMNTEAFF,TGCAGTGCTAGAGATCCGGGGAGAGGCATGAACACTGAAGCTTTCTTT
NA,TRBJ2-3,TRBV3-1,NA,CASSQGAGRTSDTQYF,TGTGCCAGCAGCCAAGGCGCGGGCCGAACATCCGATACGCAGTATTTT
NA,TRBJ1-5,TRBV7-4,TRBD1,CASSSTPDRGDSNQPQHF,TGTGCCAGCAGCTCTACCCCGGACAGGGGGGATAGCAATCAGCCCCAGCATTTT
NA,TRBJ2-1,TRBV20-1,NA,CSARDSGGRLNEQFF,TGCAGTGCTAGAGATTCCGGGGGTAGGCTTAATGAGCAGTTCTTC
NA,TRBJ1-2,TRBV5-1,NA,CASSLLAGSGYTF,TGCGCCAGCAGCTTGTTGGCAGGAAGTGGCTACACCTTC
NA,TRBJ2-7,TRBV5-6,TRBD1,CASSLRYRGSYEQYF,TGTGCCAGCAGCTTGAGGTACAGGGGAAGCTACGAGCAGTACTTC
few,TRBJ2-1,TRBV10-1,NA,CASSDPPRNEQFF,TGCGCCAGCAGTGACCCCCCTAGGAATGAGCAGTTCTTC
few,TRBJ1-1,TRBV6-1,NA,CASIHRERNTEAFF,TGTGCCAGCATTCACAGGGAGAGGAACACTGAAGCTTTCTTT
NA,TRBJ1-1,TRBV18,NA,CASSPPRGTTAEAFF,TGTGCCAGCTCACCCCCCAGAGGGACGACGGCTGAAGCTTTCTTT
NA,TRBJ2-7,TRBV12-3/TRBV12-4,TRBD2,CASSSGTSSYEQYF,TGTGCCAGCAGTTCCGGGACTAGTTCCTACGAGCAGTACTTC
many,TRBJ2-1,TRBV2,NA,CASSYSHNEQFF,TGTGCCAGCAGTTACTCTCACAATGAGCAGTTCTTC
many,TRBJ2-1,TRBV4-1,TRBD2,CASSHLLRGLFSGGASVDEQFF,TGCGCCAGCAGCCATCTGCTCAGAGGCCTCTTTAGCGGGGGGGCAAGCGTCGATGAGCAGTTCTTC
NA,TRBJ1-3,TRBV7-9,NA,CASSPDLSGNTIYF,TGTGCCAGCAGCCCGGACCTCTCTGGAAACACCATATATTTT
many,TRBJ2-7,TRBV2,NA,CASTSGTYEQYF,TGTGCCAGCACAAGCGGAACCTACGAGCAGTACTTC
NA,TRBJ2-1,TRBV7-6,NA,CASSQAGNNNNEQFF,TGTGCCAGCAGCCAGGCGGGGAATAACAACAATGAGCAGTTCTTC
many,TRBJ1-1,TRBV7-2,NA,CASSYDWGAFF,TGTGCCAGCAGCTACGACTGGGGAGCTTTCTTT
many,TRBJ1-2,TRBV6-6,TRBD1,CASSTIGQADLNYGYTF,TGTGCCAGCAGCACCATCGGACAGGCGGACCTTAACTATGGCTACACCTTC
many,TRBJ2-3,TRBV5-4,TRBD2,CASSLVAGMTDTQYF,TGTGCCAGCAGCTTGGTAGCGGGAATGACAGATACGCAGTATTTT
NA,TRBJ2-1,TRBV29-1,TRBD2,CSAPSGEYNEQFF,TGCAGCGCCCCTAGCGGGGAATACAATGAGCAGTTCTTC
NA,TRBJ2-3,TRBV18,NA,CASSPSRTGTQYF,TGTGCCAGCTCACCATCTAGAACGGGTACGCAGTATTTT
many,TRBJ1-6,TRBV5-1,NA,CASSLSPGSAGDSPLHF,TGCGCCAGCAGCCTCTCCCCGGGGTCAGCCGGTGATTCACCCCTCCACTTT
many,TRBJ1-2,TRBV29-1,NA,CSVETGYGYTF,TGCAGCGTTGAGACCGGCTATGGCTACACCTTC
many,TRBJ1-1,TRBV6-2/TRBV6-3,NA,CASSRLWAGEAFF,TGTGCCAGCAGTCGTCTATGGGCAGGCGAAGCTTTCTTT
NA,TRBJ2-3,TRBV15,TRBD2,CVTSRMMGAGGPDTQYF,TGTGTCACCAGCAGAATGATGGGAGCGGGGGGACCAGATACGCAGTATTTT
few,TRBJ1-1,TRBV29-1,NA,CSVPKDSEAFF,TGCAGCGTCCCCAAGGACAGTGAAGCTTTCTTT
NA,TRBJ2-1,TRBV7-9,TRBD1,CASSSRQGRNEQFF,TGTGCCAGCAGCTCCAGACAGGGTAGGAATGAGCAGTTCTTC
many,TRBJ1-4,TRBV9,NA,CASSVSGHRDEKLFF,TGTGCCAGCAGCGTTTCGGGGCACCGAGATGAAAAACTGTTTTTT
few,TRBJ2-7,TRBV5-1,NA,CASSLGAPSYEQYF,TGCGCCAGCAGCTTAGGGGCGCCATCCTACGAGCAGTACTTC
NA,TRBJ2-3,TRBV7-2,NA,CASSFQTSTSDTQYF,TGTGCCAGCAGCTTCCAAACCTCCACGTCAGATACGCAGTATTTT
few,TRBJ2-2,TRBV4-1,TRBD2,CASSRIAGGDTGELFF,TGCGCCAGCAGCCGTATAGCGGGGGGCGACACCGGGGAGCTGTTTTTT
NA,TRBJ2-3,TRBV6-4,TRBD1,CASSSTGATYTQYF,TGTGCCAGCAGCTCGACAGGGGCTACATATACGCAGTATTTT
few,TRBJ2-1,TRBV24-1,NA,CATSEGRGVSYNEQFF,TGTGCCACCAGTGAGGGCAGAGGGGTATCCTACAATGAGCAGTTCTTC
NA,TRBJ2-1,TRBV7-3,TRBD2,CASSLRTSAYNEQFF,TGTGCCAGCAGCCTACGGACTAGCGCCTACAATGAGCAGTTCTTC
NA,TRBJ2-2,TRBV7-2,NA,CASSFGGELFF,TGTGCCAGCAGCTTTGGCGGGGAGCTGTTTTTT
few,TRBJ2-3,TRBV11-2,NA,CASSPRVDTQYF,TGTGCCAGCAGCCCCAGGGTAGATACGCAGTATTTT
many,TRBJ1-2,TRBV20-1,TRBD1,CSAQGRGNYGYTF,TGCAGTGCCCAAGGCAGGGGGAACTATGGCTACACCTTC
NA,TRBJ1-5,TRBV7-2,NA,CASSSPEMARNQPQHF,TGTGCCAGCAGCTCCCCGGAGATGGCCCGCAATCAGCCCCAGCATTTT
NA,TRBJ2-7,TRBV5-1,TRBD1,CASSLGGTGGLYEQYF,TGCGCCAGCAGCTTGGGAGGGACAGGGGGCCTTTACGAGCAGTACTTC
NA,TRBJ1-2,TRBV7-2,NA,CASSPNLGGLGYTF,TGTGCCAGCAGCCCCAATTTAGGGGGACTCGGCTACACCTTC
NA,TRBJ1-5,TRBV27,NA,CASSPGEVSNQPQHF,TGTGCCAGCAGTCCAGGGGAAGTGAGCAATCAGCCCCAGCATTTT
few,TRBJ1-5,TRBV21-1,NA,CASSKSWTKDQPQHF,TGTGCCAGCAGCAAATCTTGGACAAAAGATCAGCCCCAGCATTTT
NA,TRBJ2-7,TRBV2,TRBD1,CASIAGTGTYEQYF,TGTGCCAGCATCGCCGGGACAGGGACGTACGAGCAGTACTTC
NA,TRBJ1-4,TRBV7-8,NA,CASSRGTEEKLFF,TGTGCCAGCAGCCGGGGGACGGAGGAAAAACTGTTTTTT
NA,TRBJ1-2,TRBV27,TRBD1,CASSPGTGNLYGYTF,TGTGCCAGCAGTCCAGGGACAGGGAACCTCTATGGCTACACCTTC